This T cell receptor (beta chain) came from a study of blood T cell repertoires in COVID-19. Study-level information: Sites across the United States, Italy and Spain contributed samples from acute and convalescent COVID-19. T cells, B-cell-depleted T cells, or PBMCs supplied cDNA or gDNA.

In the authors' methods: Scientists estimated how many nucleated cells there were by amplifying reference gene primers. Generated by immunoSEQ multiplex PCR, the TCRdb table keeps only in-frame clones and is missing some. V and J calls and clone size are copied from that table; D and trimming were computed from the DNA. The data contain roughly 180,000 clones, 86% of them singletons. Germline CDR1 and CDR2: SGHAT and FQNNGV. This CDR3 comprises 13 residues. The V gene lost 2 bases and the J gene lost 4 bases, with 6 bases spanning the gap. This TCR came from a man between 18 and 35 years old with acute or convalescent COVID-19. V usage is TRBV11-2 and J usage is TRBJ2-1, with D uncertain. The material sequenced was peripheral blood. The CDR3 reads CASSLNRYNEQFF. CDR3 sequence (DNA): TGTGCCAGCAGCTTAAACAGATACAATGAGCAGTTCTTC.